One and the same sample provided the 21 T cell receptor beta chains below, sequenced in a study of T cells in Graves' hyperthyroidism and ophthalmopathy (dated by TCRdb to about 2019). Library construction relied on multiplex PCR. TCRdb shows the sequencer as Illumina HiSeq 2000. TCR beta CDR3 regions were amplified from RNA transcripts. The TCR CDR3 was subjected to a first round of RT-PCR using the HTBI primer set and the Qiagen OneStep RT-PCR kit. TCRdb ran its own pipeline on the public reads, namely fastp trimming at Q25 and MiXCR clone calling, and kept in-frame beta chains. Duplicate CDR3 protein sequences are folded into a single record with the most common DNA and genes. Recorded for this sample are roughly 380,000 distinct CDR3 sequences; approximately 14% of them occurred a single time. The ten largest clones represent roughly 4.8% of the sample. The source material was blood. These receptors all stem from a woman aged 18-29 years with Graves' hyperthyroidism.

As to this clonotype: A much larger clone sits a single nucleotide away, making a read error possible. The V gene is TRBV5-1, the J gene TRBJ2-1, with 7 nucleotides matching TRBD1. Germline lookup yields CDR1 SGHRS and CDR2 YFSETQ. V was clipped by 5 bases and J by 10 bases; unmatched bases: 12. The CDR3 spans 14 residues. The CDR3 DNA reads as TGCGCCAGCAGGGGACAGTTCTCCTCTAACGAGCAGTTCTTC. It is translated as CASRGQFSSNEQFF.

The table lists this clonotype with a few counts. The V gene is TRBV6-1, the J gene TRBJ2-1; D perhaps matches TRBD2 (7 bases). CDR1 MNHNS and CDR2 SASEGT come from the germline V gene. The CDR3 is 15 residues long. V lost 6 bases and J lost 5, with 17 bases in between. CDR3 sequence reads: CASRAGAPVNNEQFF. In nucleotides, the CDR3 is TGTGCCAGCAGGGCGGGGGCCCCTGTAAACAATGAGCAGTTCTTC.

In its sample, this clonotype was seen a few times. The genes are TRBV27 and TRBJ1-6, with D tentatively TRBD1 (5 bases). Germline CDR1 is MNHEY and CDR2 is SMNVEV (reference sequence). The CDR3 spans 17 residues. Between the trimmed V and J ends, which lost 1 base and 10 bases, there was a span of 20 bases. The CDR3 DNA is TGTGCCAGCAGTTTATTATGGGCAGGGTTTTTAAAATCACCCCTCCACTTT. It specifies CASSLLWAGFLKSPLHF.

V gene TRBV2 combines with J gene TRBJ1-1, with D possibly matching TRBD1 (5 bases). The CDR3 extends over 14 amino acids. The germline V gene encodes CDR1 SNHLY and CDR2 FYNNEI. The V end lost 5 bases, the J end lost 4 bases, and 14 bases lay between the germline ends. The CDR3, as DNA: TGTGCCAGCAGTTTATCGTTTGGGACCACTGAAGCTTTCTTT. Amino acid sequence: CASSLSFGTTEAFF.

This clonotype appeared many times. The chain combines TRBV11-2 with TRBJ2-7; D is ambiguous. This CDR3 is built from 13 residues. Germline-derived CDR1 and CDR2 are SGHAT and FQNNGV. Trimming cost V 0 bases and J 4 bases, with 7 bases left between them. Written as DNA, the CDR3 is TGTGCCAGCAGCTTAGACAGCCGATACGAGCAGTACTTC. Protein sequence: CASSLDSRYEQYF.

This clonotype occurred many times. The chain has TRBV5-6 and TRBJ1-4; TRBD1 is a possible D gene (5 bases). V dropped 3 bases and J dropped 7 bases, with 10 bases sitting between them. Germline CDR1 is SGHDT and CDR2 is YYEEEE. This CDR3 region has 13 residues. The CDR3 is CASSSGTSEKLFF. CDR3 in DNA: TGTGCCAGCAGCTCCGGGACTTCTGAAAAACTGTTTTTT.

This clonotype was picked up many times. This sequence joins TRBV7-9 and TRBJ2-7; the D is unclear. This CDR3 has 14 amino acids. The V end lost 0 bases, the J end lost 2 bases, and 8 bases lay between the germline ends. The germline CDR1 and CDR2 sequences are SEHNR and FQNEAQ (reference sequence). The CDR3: CASSLAVPPYEQYF. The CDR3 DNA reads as TGTGCCAGCAGCTTAGCGGTACCCCCCTACGAGCAGTACTTC.

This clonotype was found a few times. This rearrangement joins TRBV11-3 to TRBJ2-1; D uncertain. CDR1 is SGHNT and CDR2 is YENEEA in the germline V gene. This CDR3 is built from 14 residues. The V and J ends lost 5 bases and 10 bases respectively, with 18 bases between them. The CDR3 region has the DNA TGTGCCAGCAGCCTAGTAGGTAGTTTGCAGGAGCAGTTCTTC. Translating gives CASSLVGSLQEQFF.

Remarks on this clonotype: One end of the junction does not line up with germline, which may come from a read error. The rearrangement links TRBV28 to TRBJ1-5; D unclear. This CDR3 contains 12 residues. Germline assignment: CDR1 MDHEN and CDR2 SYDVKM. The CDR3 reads CASSLNNPPQHF. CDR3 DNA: TGTGCCAGCAGTTTAAATAATCCGCCCCAGCATTTT.

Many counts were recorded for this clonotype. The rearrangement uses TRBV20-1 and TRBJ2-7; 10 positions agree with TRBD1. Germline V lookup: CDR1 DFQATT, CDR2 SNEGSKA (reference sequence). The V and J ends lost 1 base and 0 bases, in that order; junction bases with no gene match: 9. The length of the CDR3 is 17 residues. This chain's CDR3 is CSARGTSGQGGSYEQYF. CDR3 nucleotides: TGCAGTGCTAGAGGCACCTCAGGACAGGGGGGCTCCTACGAGCAGTACTTC.

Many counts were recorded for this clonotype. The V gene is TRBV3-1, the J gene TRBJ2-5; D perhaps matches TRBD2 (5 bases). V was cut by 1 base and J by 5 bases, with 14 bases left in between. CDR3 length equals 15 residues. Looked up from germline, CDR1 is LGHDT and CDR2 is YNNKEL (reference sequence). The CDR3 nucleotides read TGTGCCAGCAGCCAAGGGGTCCTCGGGGAGGAGACCCAGTACTTC. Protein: CASSQGVLGEETQYF.

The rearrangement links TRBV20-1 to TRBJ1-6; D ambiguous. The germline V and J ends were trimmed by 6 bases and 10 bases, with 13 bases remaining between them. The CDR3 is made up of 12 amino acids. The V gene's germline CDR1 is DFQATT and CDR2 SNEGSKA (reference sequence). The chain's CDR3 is CSAKFGNSPLHF. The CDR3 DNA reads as TGCAGTGCCAAATTCGGGAACTCACCCCTCCACTTT.

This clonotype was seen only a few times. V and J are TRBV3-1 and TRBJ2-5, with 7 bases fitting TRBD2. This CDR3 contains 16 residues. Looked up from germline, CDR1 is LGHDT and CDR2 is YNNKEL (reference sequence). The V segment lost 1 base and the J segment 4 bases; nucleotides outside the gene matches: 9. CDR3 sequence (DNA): TGTGCCAGCAGCCAAGCGGGAGGTCTTGGGGGAGAGACCCAGTACTTC. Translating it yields CASSQAGGLGGETQYF.

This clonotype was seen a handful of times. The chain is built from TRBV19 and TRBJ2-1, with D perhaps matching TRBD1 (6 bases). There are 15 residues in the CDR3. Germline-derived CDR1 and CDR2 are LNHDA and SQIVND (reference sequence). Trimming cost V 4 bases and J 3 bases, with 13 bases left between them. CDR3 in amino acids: CASSSALTGYNEQFF. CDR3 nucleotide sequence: TGTGCCAGTAGTAGCGCCCTGACAGGCTACAATGAGCAGTTCTTC.

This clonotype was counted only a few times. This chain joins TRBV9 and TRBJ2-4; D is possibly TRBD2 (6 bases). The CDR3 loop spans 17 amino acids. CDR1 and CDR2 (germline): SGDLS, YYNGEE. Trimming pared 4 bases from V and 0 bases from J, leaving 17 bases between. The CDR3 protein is CASSPGDGPLAKNIQYF. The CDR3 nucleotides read TGTGCCAGCAGCCCGGGGGACGGCCCCTTAGCCAAAAACATTCAGTACTTC.

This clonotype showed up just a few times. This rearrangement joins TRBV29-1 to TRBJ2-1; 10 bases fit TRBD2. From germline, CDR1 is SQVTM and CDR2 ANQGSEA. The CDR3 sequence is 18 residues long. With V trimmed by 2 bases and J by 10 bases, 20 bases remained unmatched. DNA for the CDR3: TGCAGCGTTGAATGGGCGGGTAAGCGAGCGGGAGGGCTCAGGGAGCAGTTCTTC. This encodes CSVEWAGKRAGGLREQFF.

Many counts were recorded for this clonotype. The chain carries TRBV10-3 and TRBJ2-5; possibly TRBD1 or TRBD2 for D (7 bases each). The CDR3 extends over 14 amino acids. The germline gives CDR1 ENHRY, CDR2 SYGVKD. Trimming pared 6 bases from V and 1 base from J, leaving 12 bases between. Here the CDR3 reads CAISRGGTQETQYF. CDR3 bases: TGTGCCATCAGCAGGGGGGGTACCCAAGAGACCCAGTACTTC.

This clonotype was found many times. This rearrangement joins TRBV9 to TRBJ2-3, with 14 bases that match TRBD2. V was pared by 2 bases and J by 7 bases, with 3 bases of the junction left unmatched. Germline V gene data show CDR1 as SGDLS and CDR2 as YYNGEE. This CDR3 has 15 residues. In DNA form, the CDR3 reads TGTGCCAGCAGCGTCGGGACTAGCGGGAGACATACGCAGTATTTT. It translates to CASSVGTSGRHTQYF.

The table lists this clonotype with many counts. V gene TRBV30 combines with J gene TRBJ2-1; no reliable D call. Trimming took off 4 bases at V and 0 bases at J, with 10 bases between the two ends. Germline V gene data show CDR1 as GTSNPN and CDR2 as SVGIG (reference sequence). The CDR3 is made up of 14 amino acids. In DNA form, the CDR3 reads TGTGCCTGGACTCAGGAGAGCTCCTACAATGAGCAGTTCTTC. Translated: CAWTQESSYNEQFF.

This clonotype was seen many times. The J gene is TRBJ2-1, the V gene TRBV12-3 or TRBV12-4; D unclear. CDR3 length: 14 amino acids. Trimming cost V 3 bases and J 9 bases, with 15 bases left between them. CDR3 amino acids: CASSFPRPRPEQFF. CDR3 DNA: TGTGCCAGCAGTTTCCCAAGACCCCGCCCTGAGCAGTTCTTC.

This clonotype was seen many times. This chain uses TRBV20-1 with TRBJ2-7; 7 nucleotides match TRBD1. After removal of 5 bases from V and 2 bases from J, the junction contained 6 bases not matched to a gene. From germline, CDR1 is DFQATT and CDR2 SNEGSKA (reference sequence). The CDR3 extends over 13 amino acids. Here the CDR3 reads CSARGQAPYEQYF. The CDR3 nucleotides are TGCAGTGCTCGTGGACAGGCCCCCTACGAGCAGTACTTC.